This is a list of T cell receptor beta chains from one sample in a study of cytomegalovirus exposure and HLA in healthy donors. Clones were read by immunoSEQ multiplex PCR, and TCRdb kept only the in-frame ones, dropping some. The sample holds 98,000 or so clones, around 80% seen once. The specimen sequenced was PBMCs. The receptors derive from a woman between 40 and 55 years old in good health and CMV-seronegative. CDR3s include the opening cysteine and the closing phenylalanine or tryptophan. The order of the fields is CDR3 DNA, CDR3 protein, V gene, J gene, clone size, D gene. A D gene is named only where the DNA matches it firmly. Clone size is shown for a subset of rows, as once, few, many or a class of expanded clone.

CDR3nt: TGTGCCAGCAGTTCAGGGACTAGCTTGAATAGGGGTGGGGAGCAGTACTTC
CDR3aa: CASSSGTSLNRGGEQYF
v_gene: TRBV27
j_gene: TRBJ2-7
abundance: few
d_gene: TRBD2

CDR3nt: TGTGCCAGCAGCTTACTGGGGCTAGAAAATGAGCAGTTCTTC
CDR3aa: CASSLLGLENEQFF
v_gene: TRBV7-9
j_gene: TRBJ2-1
abundance: .
d_gene: .

CDR3nt: TGTGCCAGCAGTCCCGGACAGGGCACCCCTCGCTACACCTTC
CDR3aa: CASSPGQGTPRYTF
v_gene: TRBV28
j_gene: TRBJ1-2
abundance: .
d_gene: TRBD1

CDR3nt: TGTTCCAGCAGCCCACCTACCGGAGTAACTAATGAAAAACTGTTTTTT
CDR3aa: CSSSPPTGVTNEKLFF
v_gene: TRBV7-9
j_gene: TRBJ1-4
abundance: few
d_gene: .

CDR3nt: TGCGCCAGCAGCCAAGGGCCGGGGGGCAATCAGCCCCAGCATTTT
CDR3aa: CASSQGPGGNQPQHF
v_gene: TRBV4-1
j_gene: TRBJ1-5
abundance: .
d_gene: .

CDR3nt: TGTGCCAGCAGCTTGGCCTCTATTGGACTCTACAATGAGCAGTTCTTC
CDR3aa: CASSLASIGLYNEQFF
v_gene: TRBV5-4
j_gene: TRBJ2-1
abundance: .
d_gene: .

CDR3nt: TGTGCCAGCAGCCCAGACTTAGATACGCAGTATTTT
CDR3aa: CASSPDLDTQYF
v_gene: TRBV7-2
j_gene: TRBJ2-3
abundance: .
d_gene: .

CDR3nt: TGTGCCACCAGCAGGAGAAGCGGGAGCACAGATACGCAGTATTTT
CDR3aa: CATSRRSGSTDTQYF
v_gene: TRBV19
j_gene: TRBJ2-3
abundance: .
d_gene: .

CDR3nt: TGTGCCAGCAGCGTAGCTTCGCGGGAGAATGAGCAGTTCTTC
CDR3aa: CASSVASRENEQFF
v_gene: TRBV9
j_gene: TRBJ2-1
abundance: .
d_gene: TRBD2

CDR3nt: TGTGCCAGTAGTAGGGGACAGGGGTATCAGCCCCAGCATTTT
CDR3aa: CASSRGQGYQPQHF
v_gene: TRBV19
j_gene: TRBJ1-5
abundance: .
d_gene: TRBD1

CDR3nt: TGCGCCAGCAGCCAAGATCGTCACAATAGCAATCAGCCCCAGCATTTT
CDR3aa: CASSQDRHNSNQPQHF
v_gene: TRBV4-1
j_gene: TRBJ1-5
abundance: .
d_gene: .

CDR3nt: TGTGCCATCAGTGATTCAGGGACAACGACCGGGGAGCTGTTTTTT
CDR3aa: CAISDSGTTTGELFF
v_gene: TRBV10-3
j_gene: TRBJ2-2
abundance: .
d_gene: .

CDR3nt: TGCGCCAGCAGCCAAGCCCTCCGGGGGGGCTACACCTTC
CDR3aa: CASSQALRGGYTF
v_gene: TRBV4-3
j_gene: TRBJ1-2
abundance: .
d_gene: .

CDR3nt: TGTGCCAGCAGGACAGGGCTTGACGAGCAGTACTTC
CDR3aa: CASRTGLDEQYF
v_gene: TRBV6-5
j_gene: TRBJ2-7
abundance: once
d_gene: TRBD1

CDR3nt: TGTGCCAGTAGTACCCCGGGACTTTATCCGGAGCAGTACTTC
CDR3aa: CASSTPGLYPEQYF
v_gene: TRBV19
j_gene: TRBJ2-7
abundance: .
d_gene: .

CDR3nt: TGTGCCAGCAACGAACAGGTAGTCTCCTACGAGCAGTACTTC
CDR3aa: CASNEQVVSYEQYF
v_gene: TRBV28
j_gene: TRBJ2-7
abundance: .
d_gene: .

CDR3nt: TGTGCCAGCAGTTTATACTCCAGGGTCAATCAGCCCCAGCATTTT
CDR3aa: CASSLYSRVNQPQHF
v_gene: TRBV28
j_gene: TRBJ1-5
abundance: .
d_gene: .

CDR3nt: TGTGCCAGCAGTCGGGACAGGGGCTACGAGCAGTACTTC
CDR3aa: CASSRDRGYEQYF
v_gene: TRBV6-5
j_gene: TRBJ2-7
abundance: .
d_gene: TRBD1

CDR3nt: TGTGCCAGTAAATCAGGGCTTGGGGATAAAAACATTCAGTACTTC
CDR3aa: CASKSGLGDKNIQYF
v_gene: TRBV19
j_gene: TRBJ2-4
abundance: .
d_gene: .

CDR3nt: TGTGCCAGCAGTTACCCCGGGACAAATGAAGCTTTCTTT
CDR3aa: CASSYPGTNEAFF
v_gene: TRBV6-5
j_gene: TRBJ1-1
abundance: .
d_gene: .

CDR3nt: TGTGCCAGCAGCTCCCTGAGCTCCTACGAGCAGTACTTC
CDR3aa: CASSSLSSYEQYF
v_gene: TRBV7-6
j_gene: TRBJ2-7
abundance: few
d_gene: .

CDR3nt: TGTGCCAGCATCAGAGGGGGCAGCGGGGAGCTGTTTTTT
CDR3aa: CASIRGGSGELFF
v_gene: TRBV2
j_gene: TRBJ2-2
abundance: .
d_gene: TRBD1

CDR3nt: TGCGCCAGCAGCTGGGGAATGGCGACAGGGGGCTTGGGCGAGCAGTACTTC
CDR3aa: CASSWGMATGGLGEQYF
v_gene: TRBV5-1
j_gene: TRBJ2-7
abundance: .
d_gene: TRBD1

CDR3nt: TGCAGCGTTGAAGAGACTAGCGGGAACCAAGAGACCCAGTACTTC
CDR3aa: CSVEETSGNQETQYF
v_gene: TRBV29-1
j_gene: TRBJ2-5
abundance: .
d_gene: TRBD2

CDR3nt: TGTGCCAGCAGCACTTGGACAGGGCCGTACCCCGAGCAGTACTTC
CDR3aa: CASSTWTGPYPEQYF
v_gene: TRBV7-3
j_gene: TRBJ2-7
abundance: .
d_gene: TRBD1

CDR3nt: TGTGCCTGGAGTAACGGGGTCTACGAGCAGTACTTC
CDR3aa: CAWSNGVYEQYF
v_gene: TRBV30
j_gene: TRBJ2-7
abundance: .
d_gene: .

CDR3nt: TGTGCCAGCAGTCCCGCGGGTAGCTCCTACGAGCAGTACTTC
CDR3aa: CASSPAGSSYEQYF
v_gene: TRBV27
j_gene: TRBJ2-7
abundance: once
d_gene: .

CDR3nt: TGTGCCAGCTCACCCCGGGAGGTGGGCAGCTCAAATCAGCCCCAGCATTTT
CDR3aa: CASSPREVGSSNQPQHF
v_gene: TRBV18
j_gene: TRBJ1-5
abundance: .
d_gene: .

CDR3nt: TGTGCCAGCAGTCTAACTGCACGGACTGAAGCTTTCTTT
CDR3aa: CASSLTARTEAFF
v_gene: TRBV27
j_gene: TRBJ1-1
abundance: .
d_gene: .

CDR3nt: TGCAGCGTTGGGGACACAAGAACTGAAGCTTTCTTT
CDR3aa: CSVGDTRTEAFF
v_gene: TRBV29-1
j_gene: TRBJ1-1
abundance: .
d_gene: .

CDR3nt: TGTGCCAGCAGCTTAGTTTGGGCGGGAGGGGGAGATGAGCAGTTCTTC
CDR3aa: CASSLVWAGGGDEQFF
v_gene: TRBV7-8
j_gene: TRBJ2-1
abundance: .
d_gene: TRBD2

CDR3nt: TGTGCCAGCAGTTATGCTAGCGGGAGCTATGAGCAGTTCTTC
CDR3aa: CASSYASGSYEQFF
v_gene: TRBV27
j_gene: TRBJ2-1
abundance: .
d_gene: TRBD2

CDR3nt: TGTGCCAGCAGTCCCAGCGGCTACGAGCAGTACTTC
CDR3aa: CASSPSGYEQYF
v_gene: TRBV27
j_gene: TRBJ2-7
abundance: .
d_gene: .

CDR3nt: TGTGCCACCAGCAGCCAAGAAACCGGGACAGAGATCTACGAGCAGTACTTC
CDR3aa: CATSSQETGTEIYEQYF
v_gene: TRBV15
j_gene: TRBJ2-7
abundance: .
d_gene: TRBD1

CDR3nt: TGTGCCAGCAGCGCAAACAGGGCAGGGGCTGAAAAACTGTTTTTT
CDR3aa: CASSANRAGAEKLFF
v_gene: TRBV25-1
j_gene: TRBJ1-4
abundance: .
d_gene: .

CDR3nt: TGTGCCAGCAGGATGACTAGCGGAGGTACCGGGGAGCTGTTTTTT
CDR3aa: CASRMTSGGTGELFF
v_gene: TRBV6-5
j_gene: TRBJ2-2
abundance: .
d_gene: TRBD2

CDR3nt: TGTGCCAGCAGTGACGGGACAGGGGCAGATACGCAGTATTTT
CDR3aa: CASSDGTGADTQYF
v_gene: TRBV6-4
j_gene: TRBJ2-3
abundance: .
d_gene: TRBD1

CDR3nt: TGTGCCAGCAGTGGGACAGAAATCGGGAATGAGCAGTTCTTC
CDR3aa: CASSGTEIGNEQFF
v_gene: TRBV6-6
j_gene: TRBJ2-1
abundance: .
d_gene: TRBD1

CDR3nt: TGTGCCAGCAGTCGAGACCCGGGAGGTATCTACGAGCAGTACTTC
CDR3aa: CASSRDPGGIYEQYF
v_gene: TRBV6-6
j_gene: TRBJ2-7
abundance: .
d_gene: TRBD2

CDR3nt: TGTGCCAGCAGCGCGGGTACAGGGGGCAGCGAGAACGAGCAGTACTTC
CDR3aa: CASSAGTGGSENEQYF
v_gene: TRBV5-6
j_gene: TRBJ2-7
abundance: .
d_gene: TRBD1

CDR3nt: TGTGCCAGCAGCGTCCACAACACAGATACGCAGTATTTT
CDR3aa: CASSVHNTDTQYF
v_gene: TRBV7-9
j_gene: TRBJ2-3
abundance: few
d_gene: .

CDR3nt: TGTGCCAGCAGTTCGGATGAGGGAGGTCGCTACGAGCAGTACTTC
CDR3aa: CASSSDEGGRYEQYF
v_gene: TRBV6-6
j_gene: TRBJ2-7
abundance: .
d_gene: .

CDR3nt: TGTGCCAGTAGTGGTGGGGCGTTGGAAAAACTGTTTTTT
CDR3aa: CASSGGALEKLFF
v_gene: TRBV19
j_gene: TRBJ1-4
abundance: .
d_gene: .

CDR3nt: TGTGCCAGCAGCTTCGGAGGGGCAAACTACGAGCAGTACTTC
CDR3aa: CASSFGGANYEQYF
v_gene: TRBV7-6
j_gene: TRBJ2-7
abundance: once
d_gene: .

CDR3nt: TGTGCCAGCAGTTTCCCCCTATATGAAATCGGTACTGAAGCTTTCTTT
CDR3aa: CASSFPLYEIGTEAFF
v_gene: TRBV28
j_gene: TRBJ1-1
abundance: .
d_gene: .

CDR3nt: TGTGCCAGCAGCTTAGCCTACACAGGAACCGGGGAGCTGTTTTTT
CDR3aa: CASSLAYTGTGELFF
v_gene: TRBV7-2
j_gene: TRBJ2-2
abundance: .
d_gene: .

CDR3nt: TGTGCCAGCACCCATACCCGGAGCTCCTACGAGCAGTACTTC
CDR3aa: CASTHTRSSYEQYF
v_gene: TRBV7-2
j_gene: TRBJ2-7
abundance: once
d_gene: .

CDR3nt: TGTGCCACCAAAACCGGACAGAAAGAAGCTTTCTTT
CDR3aa: CATKTGQKEAFF
v_gene: TRBV19
j_gene: TRBJ1-1
abundance: .
d_gene: .

CDR3nt: TGTGCCGGCAGCCTAGGGCTTAGCAGGGGCGAGACCCAGTACTTC
CDR3aa: CAGSLGLSRGETQYF
v_gene: TRBV14
j_gene: TRBJ2-5
abundance: .
d_gene: .

CDR3nt: TGTGCCAGCAGCCTAAACGATCCAGATACGCAGTATTTT
CDR3aa: CASSLNDPDTQYF
v_gene: TRBV6-4
j_gene: TRBJ2-3
abundance: .
d_gene: .

CDR3nt: TGTGCCAGCAGCCCTATCACCGGGACAGGGACCCCCTACGAGCAGTACTTC
CDR3aa: CASSPITGTGTPYEQYF
v_gene: TRBV5-5
j_gene: TRBJ2-7
abundance: .
d_gene: TRBD1

CDR3nt: TGTGCCAGCAGTAGACTTAAGATAAACACTGAAGCTTTCTTT
CDR3aa: CASSRLKINTEAFF
v_gene: TRBV28
j_gene: TRBJ1-1
abundance: few
d_gene: .

CDR3nt: TGTGCCAGCAGCTCCGGTCAGGCTCGATACTATGGCTACACCTTC
CDR3aa: CASSSGQARYYGYTF
v_gene: TRBV7-2
j_gene: TRBJ1-2
abundance: .
d_gene: .

CDR3nt: TGTGCCAGTAGTGCGGGGACAGCCTACCTTTCCTACGAGCAGTACTTC
CDR3aa: CASSAGTAYLSYEQYF
v_gene: TRBV19
j_gene: TRBJ2-7
abundance: few
d_gene: .

CDR3nt: TGTGCCAGCAGTGGACAGTACTACAATGAGCAGTTCTTC
CDR3aa: CASSGQYYNEQFF
v_gene: TRBV7-2
j_gene: TRBJ2-1
abundance: .
d_gene: .

CDR3nt: TGTGCCAGCAGCCCCCGGACAGGGGTGGAGGACTATGGCTACACCTTC
CDR3aa: CASSPRTGVEDYGYTF
v_gene: TRBV9
j_gene: TRBJ1-2
abundance: .
d_gene: TRBD1

CDR3nt: TGCGCCACCGGGACCTACGAGCAGTACTTC
CDR3aa: CATGTYEQYF
v_gene: TRBV10-2
j_gene: TRBJ2-7
abundance: once
d_gene: .